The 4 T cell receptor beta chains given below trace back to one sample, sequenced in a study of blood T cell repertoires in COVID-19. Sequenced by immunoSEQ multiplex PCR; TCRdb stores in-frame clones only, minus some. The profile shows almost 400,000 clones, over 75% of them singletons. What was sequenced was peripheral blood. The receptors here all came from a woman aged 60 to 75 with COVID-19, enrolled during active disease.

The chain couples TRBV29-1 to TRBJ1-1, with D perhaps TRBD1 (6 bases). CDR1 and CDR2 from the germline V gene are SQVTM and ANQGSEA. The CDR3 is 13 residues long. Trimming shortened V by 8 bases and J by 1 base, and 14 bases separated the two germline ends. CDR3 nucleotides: TGCAGCCTAAGACAGGATCCGAACACTGAAGCTTTCTTT. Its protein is CSLRQDPNTEAFF.

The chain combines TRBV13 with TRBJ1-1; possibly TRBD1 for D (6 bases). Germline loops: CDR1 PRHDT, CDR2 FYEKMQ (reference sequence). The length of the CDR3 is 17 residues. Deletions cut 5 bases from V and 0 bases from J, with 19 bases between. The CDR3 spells CASSAEPEGVMNTEAFF. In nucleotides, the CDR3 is TGTGCCAGCAGCGCCGAACCCGAGGGGGTGATGAACACTGAAGCTTTCTTT.

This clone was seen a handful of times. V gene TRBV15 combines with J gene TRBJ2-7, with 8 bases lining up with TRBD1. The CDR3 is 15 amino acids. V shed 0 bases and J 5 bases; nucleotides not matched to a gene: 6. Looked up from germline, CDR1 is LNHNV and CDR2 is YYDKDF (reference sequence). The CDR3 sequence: CATSREKQGVDEQYF. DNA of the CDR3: TGTGCCACCAGCAGAGAAAAACAGGGGGTTGACGAGCAGTACTTC.

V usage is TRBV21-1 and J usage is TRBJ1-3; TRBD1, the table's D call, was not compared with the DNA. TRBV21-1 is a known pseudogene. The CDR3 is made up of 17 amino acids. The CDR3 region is CASSKVEGAFSGNTIYF. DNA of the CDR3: TGTGCCAGCAGCAAAGTGGAGGGGGCCTTCTCTGGAAACACCATATATTTT.